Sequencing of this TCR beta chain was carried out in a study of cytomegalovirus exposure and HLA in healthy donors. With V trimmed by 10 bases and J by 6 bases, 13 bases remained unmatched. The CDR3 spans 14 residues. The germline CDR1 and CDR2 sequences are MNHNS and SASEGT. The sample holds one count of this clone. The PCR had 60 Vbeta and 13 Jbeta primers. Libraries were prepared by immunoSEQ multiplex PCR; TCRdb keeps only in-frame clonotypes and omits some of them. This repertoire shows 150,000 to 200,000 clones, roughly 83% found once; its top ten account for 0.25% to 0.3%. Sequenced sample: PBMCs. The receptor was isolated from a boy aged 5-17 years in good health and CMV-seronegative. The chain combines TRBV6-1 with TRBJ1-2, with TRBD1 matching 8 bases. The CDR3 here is CATRVQGVRDGYTF. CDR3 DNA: TGTGCCACGCGGGTACAGGGGGTTAGGGATGGCTACACCTTC.